This T cell receptor (beta chain) was found in a study of cytomegalovirus exposure and HLA in healthy donors. Points from the study as a whole: V- and J-gene trimming in TCR beta was tied to a missense DCLRE1C variant by an analysis performed later. By HLA locus, TCR association rates varied in a later analysis, with DRB1 showing the most and HLA-C the fewest. Altogether, some 170 TCR beta chains were recorded as cytomegalovirus-associated.

PCR used 60 Vbeta primers and 13 Jbeta primers. Profiling relied on immunoSEQ multiplex PCR, and the TCRdb table lists in-frame clones only, not all of them. The sample has 62,000 or so clones; about 83% are singletons. To note about this clone: Its cognate antigen is unknown.

This CDR3 contains 13 residues. Germline CDR1 reads SEHNR; CDR2 reads FQNEAQ (reference sequence). J was trimmed by 10 bases and V by 7 bases; bases with no gene match: 4. J is TRBJ2-1 and V is TRBV7-9; 13 bases map to TRBD2. The TCR was taken from a young man in good health and CMV-seronegative. Sequencing was carried out using PBMCs. The CDR3 region is CASIRTSGGEQFF. CDR3 bases: TGTGCCAGCATCAGGACTAGCGGGGGAGAGCAGTTCTTC.